The 14 T cell receptor beta chains reported below all come from one sample, sequenced in a study of blood T cells in healthy people across ages. Sample-barcoded 5' priming and a J-beta primer mix drove a second PCR of roughly 7 to 11 cycles. Each CDR3 protein gets one entry after TCRdb re-called the 5' RACE reads with MiXCR. This table holds some 1.1 million distinct CDR3 sequences, about two fifths found once. The sequenced sample consisted of blood. The receptors here all came from a man younger than 30 in good health.

This rearrangement joins TRBV20-1 to TRBJ1-5; D is uncertain. CDR1 is DFQATT, CDR2 SNEGSKA, per germline (reference sequence). CDR3 size: 12 residues. The V end was cut by 5 bases, the J end by 4 bases, with 9 bases between. CDR3 sequence (DNA): TGCAGTGCTTATAGGGCAAATCAGCCCCAGCATTTT. This translates into CSAYRANQPQHF.

This clonotype turned up a few times. V gene TRBV5-1 combines with J gene TRBJ2-3, with D possibly TRBD1 on 6 matching bases. The CDR3 consists of 13 residues. V was pared by 1 base and J by 6 bases, with 9 bases between. Germline-derived CDR1 and CDR2 are SGHRS and YFSETQ. The CDR3 nucleotides read TGCGCCAGCAGCTTGACAGGGTTGGATACGCAGTATTTT. It codes for CASSLTGLDTQYF. The complete variable domain, with remaining parts taken from reference TRBV5-1 and TRBJ2-3, reads KAGVTQTPRYLIKTRGQQVTLSCSPISGHRSVSWYQQTPGQGLQFLFEYFSETQRNKGNFPGRFSGRQFSNSRSEMNVSTLELGDSALYLCASSLTGLDTQYFGPGTRLTVL.

The V call is TRBV3-1, the J call TRBJ2-5; 9 bases are shared with TRBD1. The J call could be wrong; TRBJ2-7 is a better fit for the DNA end. This CDR3 comprises 14 residues. CDR1 is LGHDT and CDR2 is YNNKEL in the germline V gene (reference sequence). The CDR3 here is CASRPEGQGYEQYF. As DNA, the CDR3 is TGTGCCAGCAGGCCGGAGGGACAGGGATACGAGCAGTACTTC.

The rearrangement uses TRBV2 and TRBJ2-1; 8 bases are shared with TRBD2. After removal of 5 bases from V and 6 bases from J, the junction contained 9 bases not matched to a gene. The germline gives CDR1 SNHLY, CDR2 FYNNEI. The CDR3 spans 15 residues. The DNA of the CDR3 is TGTGCCAGCAGTCATTCCGGGACTAGGGGCAATGAGCAGTTCTTC. Translation gives CASSHSGTRGNEQFF.

This chain connects TRBV7-2 to TRBJ2-7; D possibly matches TRBD1 or TRBD2 (5 bases each). The CDR3 is 13 residues long. CDR1 and CDR2 (germline): SGHTA, FQGNSA. Trimming pared 7 bases from V and 3 bases from J, leaving 13 bases between. CDR3 region: CASKSRGVYEQYF. The CDR3, as DNA: TGTGCCAGCAAGTCCCGGGGCGTCTACGAGCAGTACTTC.

This clonotype has just a few counts. This chain links TRBV6-5 with TRBJ1-2, with 7 bases lining up with TRBD1. CDR3 length: 14 amino acids. Germline-derived CDR1 and CDR2 are MNHEY and SVGAGI. The J segment lost 4 bases and the V segment lost 2 bases, leaving 4 bases of the junction unmatched. CDR3 in DNA: TGTGCCAGCAGTTACGCTGGGACAGTCTATGGCTACACCTTC. Protein product: CASSYAGTVYGYTF.

The gene calls are TRBV6-2 or TRBV6-3 and TRBJ2-1, with TRBD2 matching over 10 bases. This CDR3 comprises 12 residues. J was trimmed by 8 bases and V by 6 bases; bases with no gene match: 1. From germline, CDR1 is MNHEY and CDR2 SVGEGT. CDR3 coding DNA: TGTGCCAGCAGACTAGCGGGGTATGAGCAGTTCTTC. Its translation: CASRLAGYEQFF.

The rearrangement joins TRBV2 to TRBJ2-1; D gene uncertain. V shed 10 bases and J shed 5 bases, with 12 bases lying between them. Looked up from germline, CDR1 is SNHLY and CDR2 is FYNNEI. The CDR3 is made up of 12 amino acids. The CDR3 sequence: CATQYRNNEQFF. CDR3 DNA sequence: TGTGCCACCCAGTACCGGAACAATGAGCAGTTCTTC.

The chain is built from TRBV7-9 and TRBJ1-1; D is unresolved. Germline lookup yields CDR1 SEHNR and CDR2 FQNEAQ (reference sequence). This CDR3 has 15 amino acids. V shed 4 bases and J shed 0 bases, with 12 bases lying between them. The CDR3 DNA reads as TGTGCCAGCAGCTCAACCGGGTCCATGAACACTGAAGCTTTCTTT. Translating gives CASSSTGSMNTEAFF.

The genes are TRBV5-1 and TRBJ1-2; 7 positions agree with TRBD1. Germline V gene lookup returns CDR1 SGHRS and CDR2 YFSETQ. The CDR3 has 16 amino acids. J was trimmed by 4 bases and V by 7 bases; bases with no gene match: 16. The DNA for the CDR3 is TGCGCCAGCGGACCCGACAGGGATCGAGCGGCCTATGGCTACACCTTC. Translated, it gives CASGPDRDRAAYGYTF.

The rearrangement uses TRBV4-2 and TRBJ2-1, with 9 bases aligning to TRBD2. Trimming took 0 bases from V and 6 from J; bases not matched to a gene: 12. Germline V lookup: CDR1 LGHNA, CDR2 YNFKEQ. CDR3 length equals 18 residues. In DNA, the CDR3 is TGTGCCAGCAGCCAAGATGGGGGCGGGGGGGCCGCTTCCAATGAGCAGTTCTTC. It codes for CASSQDGGGGAASNEQFF.

This chain connects TRBV27 to TRBJ1-4, with D perhaps matching TRBD1 (5 bases). Germline values: CDR1 MNHEY, CDR2 SMNVEV (reference sequence). The CDR3 is made up of 15 amino acids. Trimming shortened V by 3 bases and J by 6 bases, and 14 bases separated the two germline ends. This CDR3 is CASSFYGDGDEKLFF. The CDR3 DNA sequence: TGTGCCAGCAGTTTTTATGGGGACGGAGATGAAAAACTGTTTTTT. The whole variable domain, remainder taken from reference TRBV27 and TRBJ1-4, is EAQVTQNPRYLITVTGKKLTVTCSQNMNHEYMSWYRQDPGLGLRQIYYSMNVEVTDKGDVPEGYKVSRKEKRNFPLILESPSPNQTSLYFCASSFYGDGDEKLFFGSGTQLSVL.

This chain uses TRBV4-3 with TRBJ1-6; TRBD1 matches 9 bases. CDR1 and CDR2 from the germline V gene are LGHNA and YSLEER. Trimming cost V 3 bases and J 7 bases; bases outside gene matches: 4. This CDR3 is built from 15 residues. The CDR3 region is CASSQWTGENSPLHF. As DNA, the CDR3 is TGCGCCAGCAGCCAGTGGACAGGGGAAAATTCACCCCTCCACTTT.

This clonotype occurred a few times. This chain connects TRBV3-1 to TRBJ1-2; 12 positions match TRBD1. Germline values: CDR1 LGHDT, CDR2 YNNKEL (reference sequence). This CDR3 region has 14 residues. The J segment lost 4 bases and the V segment lost 5 bases, leaving 2 bases of the junction unmatched. The DNA for the CDR3 is TGTGCCAGCAGCGGGACAGGGGGCGCCTATGGCTACACCTTC. Residues: CASSGTGGAYGYTF.